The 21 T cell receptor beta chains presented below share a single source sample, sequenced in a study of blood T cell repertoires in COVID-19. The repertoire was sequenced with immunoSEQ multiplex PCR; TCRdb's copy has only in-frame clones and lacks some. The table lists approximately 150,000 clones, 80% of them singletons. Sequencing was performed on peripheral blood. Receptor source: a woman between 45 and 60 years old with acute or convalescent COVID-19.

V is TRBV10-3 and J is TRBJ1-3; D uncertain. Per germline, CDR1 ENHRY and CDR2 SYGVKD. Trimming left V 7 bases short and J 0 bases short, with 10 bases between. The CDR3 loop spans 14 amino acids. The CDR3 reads CAINGLDSGNTIYF. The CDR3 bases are TGTGCCATCAATGGACTTGACTCTGGAAACACCATATATTTT.

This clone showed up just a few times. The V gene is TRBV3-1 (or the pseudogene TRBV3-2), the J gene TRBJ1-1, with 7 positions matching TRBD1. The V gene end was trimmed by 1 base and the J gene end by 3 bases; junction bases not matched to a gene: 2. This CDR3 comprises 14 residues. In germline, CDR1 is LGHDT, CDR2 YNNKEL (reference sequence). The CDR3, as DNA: TGTGCCAGCAGCCAAGTCGGGACAGACACTGAAGCTTTCTTT. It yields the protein CASSQVGTDTEAFF.

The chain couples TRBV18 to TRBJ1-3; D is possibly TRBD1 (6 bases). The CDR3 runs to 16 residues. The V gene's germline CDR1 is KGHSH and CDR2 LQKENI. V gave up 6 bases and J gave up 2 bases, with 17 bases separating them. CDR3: CASSPYWGQTGNTIYF. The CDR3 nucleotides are TGTGCCAGCTCCCCCTATTGGGGGCAAACTGGAAACACCATATATTTT.

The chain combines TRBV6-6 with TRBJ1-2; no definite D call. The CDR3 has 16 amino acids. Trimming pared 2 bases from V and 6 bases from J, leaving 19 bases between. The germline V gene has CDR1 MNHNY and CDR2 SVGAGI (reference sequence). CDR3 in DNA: TGTGCCAGCAGTTACCCTCCTACTGAGGATTGGGATGGCTACACCTTC. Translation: CASSYPPTEDWDGYTF.

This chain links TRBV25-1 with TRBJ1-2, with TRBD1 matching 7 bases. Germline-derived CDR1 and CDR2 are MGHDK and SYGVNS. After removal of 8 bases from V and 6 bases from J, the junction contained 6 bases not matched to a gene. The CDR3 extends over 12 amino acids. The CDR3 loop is CASHQGDHGYTF. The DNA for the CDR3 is TGTGCCAGCCATCAGGGGGACCATGGCTACACCTTC.

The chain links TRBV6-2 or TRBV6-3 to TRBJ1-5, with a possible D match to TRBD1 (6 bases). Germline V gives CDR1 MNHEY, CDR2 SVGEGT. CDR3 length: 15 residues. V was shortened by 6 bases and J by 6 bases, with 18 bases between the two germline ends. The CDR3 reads CASRPTGLGAQPQHF. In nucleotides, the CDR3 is TGTGCCAGCAGACCTACAGGGTTGGGCGCTCAGCCCCAGCATTTT.

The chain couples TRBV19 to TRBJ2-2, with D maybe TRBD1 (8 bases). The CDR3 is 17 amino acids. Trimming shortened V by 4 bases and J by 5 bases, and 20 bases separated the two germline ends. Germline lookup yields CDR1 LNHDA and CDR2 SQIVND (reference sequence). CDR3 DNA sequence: TGTGCCAGTAGTACCACAGGGGGGGTCGAAGGTACCGGGGAGCTGTTTTTT. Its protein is CASSTTGGVEGTGELFF.

The CDR3 spells CASSMGLAGETQYF. The CDR3 bases are TGTGCCAGCAGCATGGGACTAGCAGGGGAGACCCAGTACTTC. The J gene is TRBJ2-5, the V gene TRBV7-8, with 9 bases that match TRBD2. V shed 5 bases and J 5 bases; nucleotides not matched to a gene: 6. The CDR3 contains 14 residues. The germline V gene has CDR1 SGHVS and CDR2 FQNEAQ.

The CDR3 bases are TGTGCCAGCAGTACGGACAGCAAAAACGAGCAGTTCTTC. Its translation: CASSTDSKNEQFF. The chain has TRBV2 and TRBJ2-1; TRBD1 might be the D (6 bases). Germline loops: CDR1 SNHLY, CDR2 FYNNEI. The V gene lost 5 bases and the J gene lost 10 bases, with 15 bases spanning the gap. CDR3 size: 13 residues.

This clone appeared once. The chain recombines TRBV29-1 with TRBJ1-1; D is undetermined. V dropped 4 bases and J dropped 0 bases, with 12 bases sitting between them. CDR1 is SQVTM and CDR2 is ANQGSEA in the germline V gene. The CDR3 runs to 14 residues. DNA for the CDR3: TGCAGCGTTGGATTAGCGGTTTTGAACACTGAAGCTTTCTTT. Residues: CSVGLAVLNTEAFF.

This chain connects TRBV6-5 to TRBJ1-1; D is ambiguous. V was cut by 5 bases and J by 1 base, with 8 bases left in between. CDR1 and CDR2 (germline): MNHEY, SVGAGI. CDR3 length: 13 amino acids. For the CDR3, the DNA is TGTGCCAGCAGTCCCCGGAGGAACACTGAAGCTTTCTTT. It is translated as CASSPRRNTEAFF.

This CDR3 is CSVEDSGSQHF. CDR3 bases: TGCAGCGTTGAAGATTCAGGGTCCCAGCATTTT. This chain links TRBV29-1 with TRBJ1-5; maybe TRBD1 (5 bases). The ends were cut back, 0 bases at V and 11 bases at J, with 8 bases in the middle. Germline V gene sequence: CDR1 SQVTM, CDR2 ANQGSEA. The CDR3 is 11 amino acids.

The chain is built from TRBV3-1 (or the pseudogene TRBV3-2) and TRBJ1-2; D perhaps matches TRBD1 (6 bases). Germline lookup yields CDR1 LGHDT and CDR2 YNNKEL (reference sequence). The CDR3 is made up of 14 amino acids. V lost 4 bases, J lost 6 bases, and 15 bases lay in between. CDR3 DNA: TGTGCCAGCAGCCTCCTTAGAGGGGGTAATGGCTACACCTTC. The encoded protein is CASSLLRGGNGYTF.

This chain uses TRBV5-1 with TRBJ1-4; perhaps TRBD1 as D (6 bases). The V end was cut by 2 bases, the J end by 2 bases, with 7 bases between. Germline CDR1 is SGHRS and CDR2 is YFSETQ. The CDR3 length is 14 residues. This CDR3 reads CASSFTGTNEKLFF. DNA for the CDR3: TGCGCCAGCAGCTTCACAGGGACTAATGAAAAACTGTTTTTT. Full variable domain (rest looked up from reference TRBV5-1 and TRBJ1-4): KAGVTQTPRYLIKTRGQQVTLSCSPISGHRSVSWYQQTPGQGLQFLFEYFSETQRNKGNFPGRFSGRQFSNSRSEMNVSTLELGDSALYLCASSFTGTNEKLFFGSGTQLSVL.

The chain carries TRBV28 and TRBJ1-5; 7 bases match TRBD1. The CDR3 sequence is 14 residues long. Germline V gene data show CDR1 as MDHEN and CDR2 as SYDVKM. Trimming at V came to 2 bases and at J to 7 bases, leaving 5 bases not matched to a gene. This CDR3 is CASSLRQGWQPQHF. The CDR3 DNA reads TGTGCCAGCAGTTTACGACAGGGTTGGCAGCCCCAGCATTTT. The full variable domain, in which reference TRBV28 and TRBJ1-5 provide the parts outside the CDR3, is DVKVTQSSRYLVKRTGEKVFLECVQDMDHENMFWYRQDPGLGLRLIYFSYDVKMKEKGDIPEGYSVSREKKERFSLILESASTNQTSMYLCASSLRQGWQPQHFGDGTRLSIL.

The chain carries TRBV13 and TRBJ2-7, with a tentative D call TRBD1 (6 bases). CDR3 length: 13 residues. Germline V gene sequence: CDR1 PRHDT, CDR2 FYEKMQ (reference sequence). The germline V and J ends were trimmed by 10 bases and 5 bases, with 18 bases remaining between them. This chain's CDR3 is CATDIQGLHEQYF. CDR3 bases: TGTGCCACCGACATACAGGGATTGCACGAGCAGTACTTC. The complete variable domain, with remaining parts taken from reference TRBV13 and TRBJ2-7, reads AAGVIQSPRHLIKEKRETATLKCYPIPRHDTVYWYQQGPGQDPQFLISFYEKMQSDKGSIPDRFSAQQFSDYHSELNMSSLELGDSALYFCATDIQGLHEQYFGPGTRLTVT.

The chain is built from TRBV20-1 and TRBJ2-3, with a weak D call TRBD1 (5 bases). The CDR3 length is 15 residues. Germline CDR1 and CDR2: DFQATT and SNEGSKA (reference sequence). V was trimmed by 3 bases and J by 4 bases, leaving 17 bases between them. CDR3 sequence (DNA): TGCAGTGCTAGTACTGGAAATTGGGGCCCAGATACGCAGTATTTT. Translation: CSASTGNWGPDTQYF.

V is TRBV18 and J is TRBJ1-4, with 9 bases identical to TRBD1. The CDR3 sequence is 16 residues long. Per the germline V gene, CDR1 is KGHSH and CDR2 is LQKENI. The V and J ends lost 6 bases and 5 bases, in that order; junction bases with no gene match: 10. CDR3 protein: CASSFTSGTGNEKLFF. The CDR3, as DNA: TGTGCCAGCTCTTTCACCTCCGGGACAGGGAATGAAAAACTGTTTTTT.

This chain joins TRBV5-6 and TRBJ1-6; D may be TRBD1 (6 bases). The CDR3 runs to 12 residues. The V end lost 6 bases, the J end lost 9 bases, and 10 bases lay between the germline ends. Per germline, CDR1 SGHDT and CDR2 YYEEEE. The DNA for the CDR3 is TGTGCCAGCACCAGGGGTACTTCACCCCTCCACTTT. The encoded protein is CASTRGTSPLHF. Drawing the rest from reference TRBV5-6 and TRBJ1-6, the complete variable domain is DAGVTQSPTHLIKTRGQQVTLRCSPKSGHDTVSWYQQALGQGPQFIFQYYEEEERQRGNFPDRFSGHQFPNYSSELNVNALLLGDSALYLCASTRGTSPLHFGNGTRLTVT.

The DNA for the CDR3 is TGCGCCAGCAGGAGGGGACTAGCGGGGGCCACTAGCACAGATACGCAGTATTTT. Protein sequence: CASRRGLAGATSTDTQYF. The V and J genes are TRBV5-1 and TRBJ2-3; TRBD2 matches 14 bases. After removal of 5 bases from V and 0 bases from J, the junction contained 8 bases not matched to a gene. This CDR3 contains 18 residues. Germline V gives CDR1 SGHRS, CDR2 YFSETQ.

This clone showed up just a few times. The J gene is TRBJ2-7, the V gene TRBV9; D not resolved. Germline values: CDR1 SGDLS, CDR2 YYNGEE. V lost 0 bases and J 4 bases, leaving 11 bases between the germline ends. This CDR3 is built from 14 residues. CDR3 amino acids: CASSVAPETYEQYF. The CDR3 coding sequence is TGTGCCAGCAGCGTAGCGCCAGAGACTTACGAGCAGTACTTC.